The present TCR beta chain was sequenced within a study of blood T cell repertoires in COVID-19. Turning to the study itself: The cDNA or gDNA used as material had been derived from T cells, B-cell-depleted T cells, or PBMCs.

Method: immunoSEQ multiplex PCR; TCRdb's copy keeps in-frame clones and lacks some. The top ten hold approximately 3.4% of the sample, which has about 220,000 clones, 75% to 90% seen once. V dropped 0 bases and J dropped 0; count of bases not matched to a gene: 5. Germline V CDR1 and CDR2: SGDLS, YYNGEE. The CDR3 sequence is 17 residues long. Which cohort a participant joined came from the clinical history participants gave. The source material was PBMCs or T cells enriched from blood (not recorded which). The J gene is TRBJ2-2, the V gene TRBV9; 7 bases agree with TRBD1. The source is a young woman in a cohort exposed to, infected with or recovered from COVID-19 (not recorded which). This CDR3 is CASSVAPGGTNTGELFF. The CDR3, as DNA: TGTGCCAGCAGCGTAGCCCCAGGGGGAACGAACACCGGGGAGCTGTTTTTT.